This T cell receptor beta chain is drawn from a study of shared clonotypes between healthy human individuals (dated by TCRdb to about 2020). About the investigation overall: The cohort included a few men and a couple of women between 18 and 49 years of age. For each donor, three plates each were used for CD4 naive and CD4 memory, two plates were used for CD8 naive, and one plate was used for CD8 memory. To estimate repertoire size and how much clonotype sharing occurs between individuals, the study deeply sequenced the blood TCR repertoires of a handful of healthy adults. To increase sequencing depth and limit assay-specific biases, TCR repertoire library preparation and sequencing were carried out by different laboratories using diverse techniques. Leukapheresis yielded between about 0.8 and 9.5 billion PBMCs per donor.

CD8 naive samples were obtained by positive selection for CCR7 among CD45RO-negative cells, yielding a CD45RA+CCR7+ population from which TemRA cells were excluded. The donors were healthy, HIV-negative adults who had no recently reported acute infections or vaccinations. Every donor was a Caucasian adult living in Nashville, Tennessee, USA. Blood was collected by leukapheresis, and PBMCs were isolated by Ficoll-Histopaque density gradient centrifugation and then cryopreserved in liquid nitrogen vapor phase. Analytical flow cytometry was used to check the purity and quantity of every magnetically sorted T cell population. Each sorted fraction had its genomic DNA isolated and then quantified by UV absorbance on a Nanodrop 2000c. Using the deep immunoSEQ assay, multiplex PCR amplified TCR CDR3 regions from genomic DNA. Extracted genomic DNA from each cell subset was spread evenly across all wells of several immunoSEQ 96-well plates, with each plate serving as a replicate. Each replicate PCR for sorted subsets received approximately 200 ng genomic DNA, equal to roughly 30,000 T cell genomes. Purified libraries were measured with a Qubit 3.0 fluorometer, size-checked on a Bioanalyzer 2100, and measured again with the KAPA Library Quantification kit. A separate single-read 150-cycle Illumina NextSeq 550 flow cell was used to sequence each immunoSEQ 96-well plate. The paper's data handling went like this. Because the immunoSEQ output included only junctional sequences and no quality scores, the filtering could not be the same as the filtering used for full-length reads. To assign V/J genes and CDR3, sequences were annotated using PyIR, a Python wrapper for IgBLAST v1.9, with IMGT germline references. Any read was removed if the V/J assignment was weak (E-value above 1e-6), the CDR3 was missing, or the read contained stop codons, out-of-frame junctions, or ambiguous translated residues. A V3J clonotype was defined by an identical inferred V gene, J gene, and CDR3 amino acid sequence. Percentage overlap between repertoires was calculated by dividing the number of shared unique clonotypes by the size of the smaller repertoire. RTK rarefaction, the Chao1 estimator, and Recon v2.1 estimates of unobserved clonotypes were used to assess repertoire richness. For all TCRbeta clonotypes obtained by the gDNA method from a few donors, generation probabilities were computed with OLGA. As stored in TCRdb, this immuneACCESS dataset retains in-frame rearrangements with V and J assigned. A fraction of the clones does not appear; measured against another copy, unresolved V genes explain less than half of the discrepancy, and the remainder lacks a known reason. V and J calls plus clone size are reproduced from that table; the DNA served to infer D and trimming. This sample is represented by about 580,000 clones; about 98% of them were singletons. 0.25% to 0.35% of the sample is held by the ten biggest clonotypes.

The count of this clone is one. Its recognized antigen is unknown. Per-nucleotide qualities are absent, and no much larger clonotype sits a single base away. The germline V gene provides CDR1 SNHLY and CDR2 FYNNEI. The cysteine opens and the phenylalanine closes a CDR3 of 11 amino acids. Only CDR3 DNA remains: 33 bases, in frame from the first base. Relative to germline, V is 8 bases shorter and J is 5 bases shorter, with 9 bases between their ends. General study outcomes and caveats: Naive subsets generally had larger estimated clonotype richness than memory subsets. Across a few donors, about 4.5% of naive CD4, approximately 4% of naive CD8, roughly 2.3% of memory CD4, and 0.4% of memory CD8 clonotypes were shared. The small number of donors limited the genetic and exposure-history diversity represented. Sampling was restricted to blood, and TCR repertoires in tissues likely differ from the TCR repertoires found in blood. Incomplete sequencing was indicated by rarefaction of sorted-subset datasets, despite the large sequencing depth. Compared with non-shared clonotypes, clonotypes shared by all four sorted-subset donors had higher generation probabilities. Pairwise subsampling led to the expectation that sequencing depth would affect the degree of clonotype sharing among donors.

Sequencing was performed on naive CD8+ T cells sorted from blood. The sample's cell subset or site, from its label and the paper: CD45RA+CCR7+. This clonotype originated in a man younger than 45 in good health. The sequence links TRBV2 to TRBJ1-1; a weak D assignment points to TRBD1 (6 bases agree). The CDR3 region reads CASQTGTEAFF. The nucleotides read TGTGCCAGCCAGACAGGAACTGAAGCTTTCTTT.